This T cell receptor beta chain was found in a study of blood T cell repertoires in COVID-19. As for the study in general: Samples of COVID-19 (acute and convalescent) were obtained from the United States, Italy and Spain. PBMCs, B-cell-depleted T cells, or T cells provided the cDNA or gDNA that made up the material.

Libraries were prepared by immunoSEQ multiplex PCR; TCRdb keeps only in-frame clonotypes and omits some of them. The data show some 390,000 clones, with 89% seen just once and about 1.6% held by the top ten. Followed longitudinally, the Seattle patients had been enrolled during active infection. In this sample, this clone turned up a few times. The V gene lost 6 bases and the J gene lost 1 base, with 15 bases spanning the gap. The CDR3 runs to 15 residues. Germline loops: CDR1 MDHEN, CDR2 SYDVKM. Source material: peripheral blood. The receptor was derived from a woman aged 40 to 50 with COVID-19, enrolled during active disease. The chain joins TRBV28 to TRBJ1-2, with a possible D match to TRBD1 (6 bases). The CDR3 spells CASSRAGTLNYGYTF. CDR3 DNA sequence: TGTGCCAGCAGCCGGGCCGGGACACTTAACTATGGCTACACCTTC.